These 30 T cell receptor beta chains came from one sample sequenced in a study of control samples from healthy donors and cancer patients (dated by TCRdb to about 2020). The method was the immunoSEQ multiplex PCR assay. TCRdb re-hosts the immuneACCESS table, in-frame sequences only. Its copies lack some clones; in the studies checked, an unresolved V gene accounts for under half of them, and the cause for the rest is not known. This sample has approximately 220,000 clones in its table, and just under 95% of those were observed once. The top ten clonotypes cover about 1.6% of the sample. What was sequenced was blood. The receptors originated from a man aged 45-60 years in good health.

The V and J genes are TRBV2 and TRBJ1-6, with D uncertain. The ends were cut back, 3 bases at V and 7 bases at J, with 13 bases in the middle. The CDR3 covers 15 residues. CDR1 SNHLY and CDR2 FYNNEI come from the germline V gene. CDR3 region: CASSETAGGNSPLHF. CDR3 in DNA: TGTGCCAGCAGTGAGACGGCCGGCGGAAATTCACCCCTCCACTTT.

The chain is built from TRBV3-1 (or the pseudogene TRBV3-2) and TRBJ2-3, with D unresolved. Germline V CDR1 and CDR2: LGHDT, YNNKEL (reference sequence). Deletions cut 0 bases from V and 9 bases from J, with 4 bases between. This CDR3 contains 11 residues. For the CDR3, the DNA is TGTGCCAGCAGCCAAGATCTAACGCAGTATTTT. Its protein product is CASSQDLTQYF.

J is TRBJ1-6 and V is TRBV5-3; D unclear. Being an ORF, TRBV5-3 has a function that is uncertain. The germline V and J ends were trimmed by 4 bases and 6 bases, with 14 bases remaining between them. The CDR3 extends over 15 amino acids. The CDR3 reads CARSPMHLGNSPLHF. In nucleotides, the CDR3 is TGTGCCAGAAGCCCCATGCATCTGGGTAATTCACCCCTCCACTTT.

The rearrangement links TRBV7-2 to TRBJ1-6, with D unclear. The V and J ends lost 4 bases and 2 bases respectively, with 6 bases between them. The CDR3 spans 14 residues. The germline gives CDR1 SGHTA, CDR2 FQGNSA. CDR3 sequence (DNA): TGTGCCAGCAGCTCCGTCCCCTATAATTCACCCCTCCACTTT. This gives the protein CASSSVPYNSPLHF.

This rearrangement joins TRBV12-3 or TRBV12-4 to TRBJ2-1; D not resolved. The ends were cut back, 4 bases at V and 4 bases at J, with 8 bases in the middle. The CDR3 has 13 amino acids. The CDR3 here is CASSSGRYNEQFF. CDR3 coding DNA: TGTGCCAGCAGTTCCGGACGGTACAATGAGCAGTTCTTC.

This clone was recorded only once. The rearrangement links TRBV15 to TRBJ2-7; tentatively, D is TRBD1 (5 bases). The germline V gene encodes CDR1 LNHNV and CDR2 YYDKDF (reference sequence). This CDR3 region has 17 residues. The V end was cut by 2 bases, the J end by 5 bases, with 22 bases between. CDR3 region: CATSRSYLQVSLNEQYF. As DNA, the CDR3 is TGTGCCACCAGCAGATCTTACCTACAGGTTTCACTTAACGAGCAGTACTTC.

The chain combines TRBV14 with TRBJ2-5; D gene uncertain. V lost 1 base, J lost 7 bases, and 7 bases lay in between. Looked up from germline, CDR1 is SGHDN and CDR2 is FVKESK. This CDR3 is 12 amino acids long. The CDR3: CASSQGKSTQYF. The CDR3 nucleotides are TGTGCCAGCAGCCAAGGGAAATCGACCCAGTACTTC.

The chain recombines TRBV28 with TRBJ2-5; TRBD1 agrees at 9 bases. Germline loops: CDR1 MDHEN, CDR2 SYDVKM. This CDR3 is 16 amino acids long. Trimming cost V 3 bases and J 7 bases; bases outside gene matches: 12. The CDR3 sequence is CASSFNRDRVSWTQYF. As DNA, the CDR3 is TGTGCCAGCAGTTTTAACCGGGACAGGGTTTCGTGGACCCAGTACTTC.

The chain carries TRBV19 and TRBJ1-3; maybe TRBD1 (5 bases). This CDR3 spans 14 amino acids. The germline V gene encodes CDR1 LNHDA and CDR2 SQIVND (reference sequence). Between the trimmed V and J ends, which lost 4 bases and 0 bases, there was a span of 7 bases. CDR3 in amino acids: CASSRGSSGNTIYF. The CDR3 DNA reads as TGTGCCAGTAGTAGGGGGAGCTCTGGAAACACCATATATTTT.

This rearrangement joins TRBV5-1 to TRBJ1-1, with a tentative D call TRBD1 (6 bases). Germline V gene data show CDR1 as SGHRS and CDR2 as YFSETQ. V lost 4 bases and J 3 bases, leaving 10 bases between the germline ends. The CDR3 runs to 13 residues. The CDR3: CASSVNRDTEAFF. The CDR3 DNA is TGCGCCAGCAGCGTAAACAGGGACACTGAAGCTTTCTTT.

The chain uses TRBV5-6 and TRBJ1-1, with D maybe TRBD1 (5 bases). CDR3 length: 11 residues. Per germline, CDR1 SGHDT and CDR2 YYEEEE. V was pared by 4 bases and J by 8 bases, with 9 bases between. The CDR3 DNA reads TGTGCCAGCAGCCGTCGGGGGGAAGCTTTCTTT. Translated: CASSRRGEAFF.

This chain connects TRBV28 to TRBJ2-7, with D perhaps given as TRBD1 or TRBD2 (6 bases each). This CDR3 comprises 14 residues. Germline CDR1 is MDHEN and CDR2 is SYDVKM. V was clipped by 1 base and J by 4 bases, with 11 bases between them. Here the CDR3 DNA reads TGTGCCAGCAGTTTATTCGGGGGCGGTTACGAGCAGTACTTC. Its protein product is CASSLFGGGYEQYF.

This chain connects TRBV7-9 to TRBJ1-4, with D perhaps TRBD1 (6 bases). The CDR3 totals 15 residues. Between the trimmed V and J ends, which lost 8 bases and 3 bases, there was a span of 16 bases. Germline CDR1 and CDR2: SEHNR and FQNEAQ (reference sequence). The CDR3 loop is CASQGDRSANEKLFF. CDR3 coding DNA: TGTGCCAGCCAAGGAGACAGGTCCGCTAATGAAAAACTGTTTTTT.

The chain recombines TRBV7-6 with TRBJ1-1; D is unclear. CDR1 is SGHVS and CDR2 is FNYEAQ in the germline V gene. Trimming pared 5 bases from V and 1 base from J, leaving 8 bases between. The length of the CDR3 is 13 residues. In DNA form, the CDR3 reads TGTGCCAGCAGCCGTCAAGAGAACACTGAAGCTTTCTTT. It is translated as CASSRQENTEAFF.

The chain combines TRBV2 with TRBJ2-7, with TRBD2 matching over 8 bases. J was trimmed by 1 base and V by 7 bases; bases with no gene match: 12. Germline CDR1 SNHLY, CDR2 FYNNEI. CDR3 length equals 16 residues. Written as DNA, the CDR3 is TGTGCCAGCAATGTAGCGGCGGGGGGCCTATCCTACGAGCAGTACGTC. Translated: CASNVAAGGLSYEQYV.

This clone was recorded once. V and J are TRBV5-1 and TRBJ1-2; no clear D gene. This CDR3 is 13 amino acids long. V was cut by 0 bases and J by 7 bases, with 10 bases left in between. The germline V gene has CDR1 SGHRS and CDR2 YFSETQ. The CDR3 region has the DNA TGCGCCAGCAGCTTGGCCGAGTCGGCTGGCTACACCTTC. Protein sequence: CASSLAESAGYTF.

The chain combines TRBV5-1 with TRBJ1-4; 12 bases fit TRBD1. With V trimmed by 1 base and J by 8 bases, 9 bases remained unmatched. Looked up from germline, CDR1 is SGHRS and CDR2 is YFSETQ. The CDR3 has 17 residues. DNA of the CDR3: TGCGCCAGCAGCTTGACTCCGGGACAGGGGGCAGAAGAAAAACTGTTTTTT. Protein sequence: CASSLTPGQGAEEKLFF.

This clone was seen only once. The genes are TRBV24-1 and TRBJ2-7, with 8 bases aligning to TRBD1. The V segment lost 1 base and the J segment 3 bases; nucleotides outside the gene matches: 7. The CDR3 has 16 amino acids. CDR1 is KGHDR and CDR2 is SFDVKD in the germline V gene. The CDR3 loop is CATSDFRQGAVYEQYF. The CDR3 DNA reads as TGTGCCACCAGTGATTTTCGGCAGGGGGCTGTCTACGAGCAGTACTTC.

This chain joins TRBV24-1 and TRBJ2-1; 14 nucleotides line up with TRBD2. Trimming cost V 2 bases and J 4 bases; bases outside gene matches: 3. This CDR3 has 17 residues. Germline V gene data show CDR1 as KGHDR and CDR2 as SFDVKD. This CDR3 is CATSDYGLAGGYNEQFF. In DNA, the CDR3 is TGTGCCACCAGTGATTATGGACTAGCGGGGGGATACAATGAGCAGTTCTTC.

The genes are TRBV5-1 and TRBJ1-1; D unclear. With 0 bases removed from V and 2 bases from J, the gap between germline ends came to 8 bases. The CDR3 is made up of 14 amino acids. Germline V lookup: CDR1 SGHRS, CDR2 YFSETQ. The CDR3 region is CASSLAGFNTEAFF. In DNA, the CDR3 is TGCGCCAGCAGCTTGGCTGGATTCAACACTGAAGCTTTCTTT.

The CDR3 DNA is TGCGCCAGCAGCTTGGGAGACAGGCGGAGTAACACCGGGGAGCTGTTTTTT. It translates to CASSLGDRRSNTGELFF. The chain uses TRBV5-1 and TRBJ2-2; possible D gene TRBD1, 6 bases. Trimming took off 0 bases at V and 2 bases at J, with 14 bases between the two ends. Germline CDR1 and CDR2: SGHRS and YFSETQ. The CDR3 has 17 amino acids.

Written as DNA, the CDR3 is TGTGCCTGGAGGAGGAGCGGGGTCCTTTACAATGAGCAGTTCTTC. Residues: CAWRRSGVLYNEQFF. This chain links TRBV30 with TRBJ2-1; TRBD2 aligns across 7 bases. Trimming cost V 3 bases and J 4 bases; bases outside gene matches: 9. The CDR3 extends over 15 amino acids. Germline loops: CDR1 GTSNPN, CDR2 SVGIG (reference sequence).

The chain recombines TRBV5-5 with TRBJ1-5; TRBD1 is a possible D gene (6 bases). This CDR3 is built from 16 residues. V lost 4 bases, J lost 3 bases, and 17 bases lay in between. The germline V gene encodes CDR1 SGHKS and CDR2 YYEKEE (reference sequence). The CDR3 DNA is TGTGCCAGCAGCCTGACCCCCCAGGGGTACAATCAGCCCCAGCATTTT. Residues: CASSLTPQGYNQPQHF.

The chain's CDR3 is CASSESGGDYYGYTF. For the CDR3, the DNA is TGTGCCAGCAGTGAATCAGGGGGCGATTACTATGGCTACACCTTC. The chain links TRBV2 to TRBJ1-2; 8 nucleotides align to TRBD1. The V segment lost 2 bases and the J segment 3 bases; nucleotides outside the gene matches: 5. The V gene's germline CDR1 is SNHLY and CDR2 FYNNEI. CDR3 length: 15 amino acids.

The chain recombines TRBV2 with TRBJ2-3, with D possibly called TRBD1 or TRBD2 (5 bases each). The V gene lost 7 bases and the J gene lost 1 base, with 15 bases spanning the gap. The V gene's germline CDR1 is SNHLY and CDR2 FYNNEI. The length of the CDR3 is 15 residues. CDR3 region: CASTSGTVGTDTQYF. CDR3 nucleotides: TGTGCCAGCACTTCCGGGACGGTGGGCACAGATACGCAGTATTTT.

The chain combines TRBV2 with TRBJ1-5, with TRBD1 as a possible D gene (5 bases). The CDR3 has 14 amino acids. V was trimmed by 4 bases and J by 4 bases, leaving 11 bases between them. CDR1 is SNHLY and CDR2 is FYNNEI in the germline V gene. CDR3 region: CASSGRVQNQPQHF. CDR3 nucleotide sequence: TGTGCCAGCAGTGGCAGGGTCCAAAATCAGCCCCAGCATTTT.

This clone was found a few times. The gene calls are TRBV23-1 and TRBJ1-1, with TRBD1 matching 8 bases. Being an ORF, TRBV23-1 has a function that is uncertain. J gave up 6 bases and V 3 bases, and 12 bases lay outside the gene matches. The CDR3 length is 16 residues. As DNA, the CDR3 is TGCGCCAGCAGTCAGACCCCCGGACAGGGTTGGGCTGAAGCTTTCTTT. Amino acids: CASSQTPGQGWAEAFF.

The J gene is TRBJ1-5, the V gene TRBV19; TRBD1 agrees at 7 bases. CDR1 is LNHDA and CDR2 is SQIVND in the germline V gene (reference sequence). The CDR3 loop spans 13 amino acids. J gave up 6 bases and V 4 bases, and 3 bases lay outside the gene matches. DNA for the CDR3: TGTGCCAGTAGTAGAGGGGGCAGTCAGCCCCAGCATTTT. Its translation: CASSRGGSQPQHF.

CDR3 nucleotide sequence: TGTGCCAGCAGTTACAAAGAGATGAACACTGAAGCTTTCTTT. Residues: CASSYKEMNTEAFF. The gene calls are TRBV6-6 and TRBJ1-1; D call uncertain. V lost 2 bases to trimming and J lost 0 bases, with 7 bases between them. In germline, CDR1 is MNHNY, CDR2 SVGAGI (reference sequence). CDR3 length: 14 residues.

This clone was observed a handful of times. CDR3 DNA sequence: TGTGCCAGCAGCCCTCATAACCAGCCCTACGAGCAGTACTTC. Protein sequence: CASSPHNQPYEQYF. The chain joins TRBV13 to TRBJ2-7; D gene unclear. V lost 5 bases, J lost 2 bases, and 13 bases lay in between. CDR3 size: 14 residues. The germline gives CDR1 PRHDT, CDR2 FYEKMQ (reference sequence).